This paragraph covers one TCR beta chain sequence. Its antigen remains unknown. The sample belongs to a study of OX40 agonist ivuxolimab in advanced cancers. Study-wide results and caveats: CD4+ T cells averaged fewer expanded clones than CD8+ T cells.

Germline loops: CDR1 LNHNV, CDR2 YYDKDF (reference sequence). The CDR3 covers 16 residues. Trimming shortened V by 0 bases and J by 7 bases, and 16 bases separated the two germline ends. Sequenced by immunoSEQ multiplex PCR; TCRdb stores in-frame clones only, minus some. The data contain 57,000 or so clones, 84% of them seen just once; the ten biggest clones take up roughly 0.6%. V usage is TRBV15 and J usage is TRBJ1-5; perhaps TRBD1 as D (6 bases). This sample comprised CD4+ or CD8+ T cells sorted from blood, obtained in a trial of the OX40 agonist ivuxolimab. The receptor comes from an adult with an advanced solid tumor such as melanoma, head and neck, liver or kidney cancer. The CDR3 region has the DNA TGTGCCACCAGCAGAGATAGAGTGGGGGCGGGGCAGCCCCAGCATTTT. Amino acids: CATSRDRVGAGQPQHF.